The 3 T cell receptor beta chains below were found in one sample sequenced in a study of blood T cell repertoires in COVID-19. Sequencing was performed with immunoSEQ multiplex PCR; in TCRdb, only in-frame clones are kept and a portion is missing. The data show fewer than 300,000 clones, around 90% seen once. The material sequenced was peripheral blood. The source of these receptors is a person aged 18-30 years with COVID-19, enrolled during active disease.

V gene TRBV7-2 combines with J gene TRBJ2-1; 10 nucleotides line up with TRBD2. The V and J ends lost 2 bases and 5 bases, in that order; junction bases with no gene match: 3. The CDR3 runs 15 residues. Germline assignment: CDR1 SGHTA and CDR2 FQGNSA. The CDR3 DNA follows: TGTGCCAGCAGCTTACTAGCGGGAGAGCACAATGAGCAGTTCTTC. Translating gives CASSLLAGEHNEQFF.

The chain is built from TRBV7-8 and TRBJ1-2, with D uncertain. V dropped 0 bases and J dropped 7 bases, with 15 bases sitting between them. CDR1 is SGHVS and CDR2 is FQNEAQ in the germline V gene. This CDR3 spans 15 amino acids. CDR3 protein: CASSLARTVSGGYTF. The CDR3 region has the DNA TGTGCCAGCAGCTTAGCGCGTACAGTCTCAGGTGGCTACACCTTC.

The rearrangement uses TRBV5-4 and TRBJ1-1; D is unclear. CDR3 size: 13 residues. Germline V gene lookup returns CDR1 SGHNT and CDR2 YYREEE (reference sequence). V was pared by 7 bases and J by 1 base, with 11 bases between. CDR3 DNA: TGTGCCAGCCGTAGCCCCGGGAACACTGAAGCTTTCTTT. Amino acids: CASRSPGNTEAFF. The full variable domain, in which reference TRBV5-4 and TRBJ1-1 provide the parts outside the CDR3, is ETGVTQSPTHLIKTRGQQVTLRCSSQSGHNTVSWYQQALGQGPQFIFQYYREEENGRGNFPPRFSGLQFPNYSSELNVNALELDDSALYLCASRSPGNTEAFFGQGTRLTVV.